This TCR beta chain was sequenced in a study of shared clonotypes between healthy human individuals. Study details: A couple of women and three men aged 18 to 49 served as donors. There were three CD4 naive, three CD4 memory, two CD8 naive and one CD8 memory plates per donor.

Points on this clone: Its matching antigen is unknown.

Study-wide results and caveats: Generation probabilities were higher for clonotypes shared across all four sorted-subset donors than for unshared ones.

Deletions cut 6 bases from V and 5 bases from J, with 17 bases between. The CDR3 consists of 14 residues. Germline V gives CDR1 MNHEY, CDR2 SMNVEV (reference sequence). Clones were sequenced by immunoSEQ multiplex PCR, and TCRdb holds only the in-frame ones, with some missing. The table records fewer than 1.8 million clones, approximately 98.5% of them present only once. This TCR was sampled from a man aged 30 to 39 in good health. The source material was naive CD4+ T cells sorted from blood. Subset described: CD45RA+ positively selected. V gene TRBV27 combines with J gene TRBJ2-7, with TRBD2 as a possible D gene (6 bases). For the CDR3, the DNA is TGTGCCAGCAGGAGGGGCGGGGCGTTCCACGAGCAGTACTTC. It codes for CASRRGGAFHEQYF.